The 21 T cell receptor beta chains below were found in one sample sequenced in a study of T cell repertoires in cytomegalovirus infection. No cognate antigen is known for these TCRs. From the reads, TCRdb called clonotypes with MiXCR, one entry per CDR3 protein. The sample consists of about 220,000 distinct CDR3 sequences, about 39% of them appearing once. The sequencing here drew on CD8+ T cells from cultured PBMCs, taken from culture after CMV antigen stimulation. Every receptor here comes from a human donor in good health (CMV status not recorded). Some clones in this sample may be carry-over from other donors' samples.

This chain connects TRBV12-3 or TRBV12-4 to TRBJ1-3; 9 nucleotides agree with TRBD1. V shed 4 bases, J shed 5 bases, and the junction held 9 bases outside the gene matches. This CDR3 is 16 amino acids long. For the CDR3, the DNA is TGTGCCAGCAGTTCAACAGGGGGCGCGATCCGAAACACCATATATTTT. This sequence encodes CASSSTGGAIRNTIYF.

This sequence joins TRBV27 and TRBJ1-6; D gene uncertain. Trimming stripped 6 bases from V and 7 bases from J, with 16 bases between. This CDR3 has 15 amino acids. Germline-derived CDR1 and CDR2 are MNHEY and SMNVEV (reference sequence). CDR3 sequence (DNA): TGTGCCAGCAGCTCACTATCGGGATTAAATTCACCCCTCCACTTT. It codes for CASSSLSGLNSPLHF.

V gene TRBV19 combines with J gene TRBJ2-7, with a possible D match to TRBD2 (6 bases). This CDR3 has 14 amino acids. V lost 3 bases, J lost 4 bases, and 13 bases lay in between. The germline V gene has CDR1 LNHDA and CDR2 SQIVND (reference sequence). The CDR3 loop is CASSMDTGGYEQYF. The CDR3, as DNA: TGTGCCAGTAGTATGGATACCGGGGGATACGAGCAGTACTTC.

The chain has TRBV19 and TRBJ2-3; TRBD2 is a possible D gene (5 bases). Trimming cost V 11 bases and J 2 bases, with 17 bases left between them. Germline assignment: CDR1 LNHDA and CDR2 SQIVND (reference sequence). The length of the CDR3 is 14 residues. In nucleotides, the CDR3 is TGTGCCCCCCAAGAGGGCCGAAACACAGATACGCAGTATTTT. Translation gives CAPQEGRNTDTQYF.

This CDR3 reads CASSPGLAGGDTGELFF. DNA of the CDR3: TGTGCCAGCAGCCCGGGACTAGCGGGAGGGGACACCGGGGAGCTGTTTTTT. The V call is TRBV5-4, the J call TRBJ2-2; 16 positions match TRBD2. Germline lookup yields CDR1 SGHNT and CDR2 YYREEE (reference sequence). This CDR3 region has 17 residues. With 4 bases clipped from V and 3 bases from J, the junction kept 3 bases outside the gene matches.

The chain has TRBV30 and TRBJ2-7; D might be TRBD2 (6 bases). Germline V lookup: CDR1 GTSNPN, CDR2 SVGIG (reference sequence). The CDR3 spans 12 residues. V lost 6 bases, J lost 2 bases, and 11 bases lay in between. The CDR3 DNA follows: TGTGCCTGCGGGGGACGGACCTACGAGCAGTACTTC. Translating gives CACGGRTYEQYF. Together with reference TRBV30 and TRBJ2-7, the CDR3 gives the full variable domain: SQTIHQWPATLVQPVGSPLSLECTVEGTSNPNLYWYRQAAGRGLQLLFYSVGIGQISSEVPQNLSASRPQDRQFILSSKKLLLSDSGFYLCACGGRTYEQYFGPGTRLTVT.

V is TRBV4-1 and J is TRBJ2-2; D ambiguous. The V gene's germline CDR1 is MGHRA and CDR2 YSYEKL. The CDR3 length is 15 residues. V was pared by 0 bases and J by 3 bases, with 8 bases between. The CDR3 DNA is TGCGCCAGCAGCCAAGATAAAGTTTACACCGGGGAGCTGTTTTTT. Translated, it gives CASSQDKVYTGELFF.

This clonotype was seen a single time. This chain connects TRBV6-5 to TRBJ1-2; 9 bases align to TRBD1. Germline CDR1 and CDR2: MNHEY and SVGAGI. With 0 bases clipped from V and 4 bases from J, the junction kept 3 bases outside the gene matches. The CDR3 is made up of 15 amino acids. For the CDR3, the DNA is TGTGCCAGCAGTTACTCGGGACAGGGCCTCTATGGCTACACCTTC. It is translated as CASSYSGQGLYGYTF.

This rearrangement joins TRBV20-1 to TRBJ1-6; no definite D call. Germline loops: CDR1 DFQATT, CDR2 SNEGSKA (reference sequence). Trimming cost V 0 bases and J 0 bases, with 12 bases left between them. The CDR3 sequence is 17 residues long. Written as DNA, the CDR3 is TGCAGTGCTAGAGATAAGGCAGAGAGCTCCTATAATTCACCCCTCCACTTT. Translating it yields CSARDKAESSYNSPLHF.

V usage is TRBV12-3 or TRBV12-4 and J usage is TRBJ2-7; D not resolved. CDR3 length: 11 amino acids. V lost 6 bases, J lost 6 bases, and 9 bases lay in between. CDR3 loop: CASSPGLEQYF. DNA of the CDR3: TGTGCCAGCAGCCCTGGTCTCGAGCAGTACTTC.

The V gene is TRBV27, the J gene TRBJ2-3, with 10 bases identical to TRBD1. The CDR3 has 16 residues. V was pared by 4 bases and J by 7 bases, with 11 bases of the junction left unmatched. Germline V gives CDR1 MNHEY, CDR2 SMNVEV (reference sequence). The CDR3 coding sequence is TGTGCCAGCAGTTCTCCCGGGACAGGGGTTCGAAATACGCAGTATTTT. Translated: CASSSPGTGVRNTQYF.

The V call is TRBV3-1, the J call TRBJ2-1, with D hard to call. Trimming shortened V by 8 bases and J by 12 bases, and 14 bases separated the two germline ends. The CDR3 runs to 11 residues. Germline-derived CDR1 and CDR2 are LGHDT and YNNKEL (reference sequence). The DNA for the CDR3 is TGTGCCAGCTCCGCCCGCGAAGTGCAGTTCTTC. This translates into CASSAREVQFF.

This rearrangement joins TRBV7-8 to TRBJ2-7; 13 positions agree with TRBD2. Germline V CDR1 and CDR2: SGHVS, FQNEAQ. The CDR3 is made up of 15 amino acids. V gave up 4 bases and J gave up 4 bases; unmatched junction bases: 4. CDR3 sequence reads: CASSSPGLAGYEQYF. In DNA, the CDR3 is TGTGCCAGCAGCTCCCCGGGACTAGCGGGGTACGAGCAGTACTTC.

This chain links TRBV14 with TRBJ1-1; D not resolved. The CDR3 runs 20 residues. Between the trimmed V and J ends, which lost 0 bases and 6 bases, there was a span of 29 bases. In germline, CDR1 is SGHDN, CDR2 FVKESK. The CDR3 reads CASSQEGLITRPVVYSEAFF. The CDR3 DNA reads as TGTGCCAGCAGCCAAGAAGGGCTGATAACCCGGCCGGTGGTGTACTCTGAAGCTTTCTTT.

The chain couples TRBV11-2 to TRBJ2-5; maybe TRBD2 (7 bases). Germline values: CDR1 SGHAT, CDR2 FQNNGV. There are 13 residues in the CDR3. V was cut by 5 bases and J by 5 bases, with 12 bases left in between. CDR3 in amino acids: CASSEGGRETQYF. The CDR3 DNA sequence: TGTGCCAGCAGCGAGGGGGGGCGGGAGACCCAGTACTTC.

The chain recombines TRBV7-2 with TRBJ2-1, with no clear D. The CDR3 spans 12 residues. Trimming left V 1 base short and J 8 bases short, with 6 bases between. Germline V gene lookup returns CDR1 SGHTA and CDR2 FQGNSA. CDR3 nucleotides: TGTGCCAGCAGCTTAGAAAGGGATGAGCAGTTCTTC. The encoded protein is CASSLERDEQFF.

This clonotype was observed a few times. The chain links TRBV3-1 to TRBJ2-7; the match to TRBD2 covers 12 bases. With 3 bases clipped from V and 6 bases from J, the junction kept 9 bases outside the gene matches. In germline, CDR1 is LGHDT, CDR2 YNNKEL (reference sequence). CDR3 size: 16 residues. The CDR3 is CASSHGLAGRPGEQYF. The CDR3 DNA follows: TGTGCCAGCAGCCACGGACTAGCGGGACGCCCCGGCGAGCAGTACTTC.

J is TRBJ1-2 and V is TRBV12-5, with TRBD1 matching 8 bases. The junction had 15 bases not matched to a gene; V was cut back by 6 bases and J by 6 bases. The CDR3 loop spans 16 amino acids. Germline V gene data show CDR1 as LGHNT and CDR2 as FRNRAP. The CDR3 here is CASGPDGQGRANGYTF. In nucleotides, the CDR3 is TGTGCTAGTGGACCCGACGGACAGGGACGGGCTAATGGCTACACCTTC.

This clonotype showed up just a few times. The CDR3 nucleotides are TGTGCCAGCAGCCCGAGCCGGACAGGCGGTATCTACGAGCAGTACTTC. Translating it yields CASSPSRTGGIYEQYF. The rearrangement uses TRBV7-9 and TRBJ2-7; 7 positions match TRBD1. The CDR3 length is 16 residues. With V trimmed by 5 bases and J by 3 bases, 13 bases remained unmatched. Germline V gene data show CDR1 as SEHNR and CDR2 as FQNEAQ (reference sequence).

The chain couples TRBV27 to TRBJ1-1, with 8 bases identical to TRBD1. Germline CDR1 and CDR2: MNHEY and SMNVEV (reference sequence). V lost 0 bases to trimming and J lost 0 bases; unmatched junction nucleotides: 3. The CDR3 totals 16 residues. CDR3 residues: CASSLSWDRMNTEAFF. The CDR3 DNA is TGTGCCAGCAGTTTATCGTGGGACAGGATGAACACTGAAGCTTTCTTT.

This chain joins TRBV12-3 or TRBV12-4 and TRBJ2-7; tentatively, D is TRBD1 or TRBD2 (7 bases each). Trimming pared 4 bases from V and 7 bases from J, leaving 17 bases between. There are 14 residues in the CDR3. This CDR3 is CASSSSTGRGEQYF. In DNA form, the CDR3 reads TGTGCCAGCAGTTCCTCGACAGGGCGGGGGGAGCAGTACTTC.